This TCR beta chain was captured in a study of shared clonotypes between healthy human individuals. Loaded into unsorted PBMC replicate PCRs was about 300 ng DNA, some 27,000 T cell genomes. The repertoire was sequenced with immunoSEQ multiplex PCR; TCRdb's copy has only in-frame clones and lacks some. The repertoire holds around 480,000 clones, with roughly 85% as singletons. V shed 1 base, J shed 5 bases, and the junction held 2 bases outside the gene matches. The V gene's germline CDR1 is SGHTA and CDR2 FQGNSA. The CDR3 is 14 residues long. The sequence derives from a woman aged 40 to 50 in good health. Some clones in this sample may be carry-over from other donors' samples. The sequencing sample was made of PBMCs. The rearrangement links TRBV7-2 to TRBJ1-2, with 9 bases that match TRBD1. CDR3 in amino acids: CASSLGGTGYGYTF. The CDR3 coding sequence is TGTGCCAGCAGCTTAGGAGGGACAGGGTATGGCTACACCTTC.